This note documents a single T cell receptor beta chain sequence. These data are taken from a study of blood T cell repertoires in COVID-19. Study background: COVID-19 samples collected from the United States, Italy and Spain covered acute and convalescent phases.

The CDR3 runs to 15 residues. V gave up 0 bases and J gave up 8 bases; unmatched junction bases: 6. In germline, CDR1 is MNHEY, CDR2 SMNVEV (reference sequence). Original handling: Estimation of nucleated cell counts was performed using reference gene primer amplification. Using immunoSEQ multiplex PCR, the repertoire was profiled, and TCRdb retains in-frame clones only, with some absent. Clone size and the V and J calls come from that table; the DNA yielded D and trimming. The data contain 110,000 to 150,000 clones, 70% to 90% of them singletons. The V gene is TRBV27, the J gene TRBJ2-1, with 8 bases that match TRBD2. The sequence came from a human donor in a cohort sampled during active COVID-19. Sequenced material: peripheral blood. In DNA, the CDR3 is TGTGCCAGCAGTTTATCTAGCGGGATATCCGATGAGCAGTTCTTC. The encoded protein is CASSLSSGISDEQFF.